The present TCR beta chain was sequenced within a study of blood T cell repertoires in COVID-19. Study-level background: Samples of COVID-19 (acute and convalescent) were obtained from the United States, Italy and Spain.

This CDR3 is built from 15 residues. From germline, CDR1 is SGDLS and CDR2 YYNGEE. The V end was cut by 0 bases, the J end by 10 bases, with 14 bases between. Authors' data handling: Reference gene primer amplification gave estimated nucleated cell counts. The protocol was immunoSEQ multiplex PCR, while the TCRdb copy is restricted to in-frame clones and leaves out a portion. The V and J calls and clone size are taken from that table; D and trimming were inferred from the DNA. The sample lists approximately 210,000 clones; roughly 77% were seen once. The TCR was taken from a woman in her forties or fifties with acute COVID-19. The genes are TRBV9 and TRBJ1-6; possibly TRBD1 for D (5 bases). Specimen: PBMCs or T cells enriched from blood (not recorded which). The CDR3 protein is CASSVEDTTGSPLHF. The CDR3 DNA follows: TGTGCCAGCAGCGTAGAAGACACCACAGGATCACCCCTCCACTTT.